This T cell receptor (beta chain) was captured in a study of blood T cell repertoires in COVID-19. About the research overall: The United States, Italy and Spain were the sources of the acute and convalescent COVID-19 samples.

The V end was cut by 2 bases, the J end by 8 bases, with 15 bases between. CDR3 length equals 14 residues. CDR1 and CDR2 from the germline V gene are LGHDT and YNNKEL (reference sequence). Notes on this clone: The sample has other DNA sequences that encode this CDR3 too.

In the study's own analysis: For nucleated cells, counts were estimated from reference gene primer amplification. The method was immunoSEQ multiplex PCR; TCRdb's version includes in-frame clones alone and lacks a portion of them. The DNA gave D and trimming, while V, J and clone size come from that table. This table has 100,000 or so clones, around four fifths appearing once. Sequences were obtained from peripheral blood. V is TRBV3-1 (or the pseudogene TRBV3-2) and J is TRBJ1-2; D might be TRBD1 (5 bases). The source is a woman aged 70-85 years with acute or convalescent COVID-19. The CDR3 sequence is CASSQSEARGGYTF. As DNA, the CDR3 is TGTGCCAGCAGCCAAAGTGAAGCTAGGGGCGGCTACACCTTC.